A selection of T cell receptor beta chains follows, all from one sample in a study of T-cell reconstitution after alpha-beta-depleted transplantation in children. MiXCR, run by TCRdb on the PCR reads, gives a single entry per CDR3 protein. The sample has 250,000 to 400,000 distinct CDR3 sequences; 23% are singletons. The source material was PBMCs, mostly from graft donor cells, sampled 180 days after TCRalphabeta/CD19-depleted stem cell transplant. Source of these receptors: a male patient aged 10 to 17 who had a stem cell transplant for acute lymphoblastic leukemia, so the T cells may come from the graft donor. CDR3s include the opening cysteine and the closing phenylalanine or tryptophan.

j_call	v_call	cdr3_aa
TRBJ2-7	TRBV29-1	CSIWTSGYEQYF
TRBJ2-4	TRBV20-1	CSAGQGGAKNIQYF
TRBJ2-7	TRBV7-9	CASSSSGEFYEQYF
TRBJ1-2	TRBV5-5	CASSLHREFGYGYTF
TRBJ2-1	TRBV5-1	CASSRRTQGFSYNEQFF
TRBJ2-1	TRBV4-1	CASSHINEQFF
TRBJ1-2	TRBV20-1	CSARGDRRANYGYTF
TRBJ2-1	TRBV28	CASTSERHNEQFF
TRBJ2-1	TRBV5-1	CASSSGTSGLSGEQFF
TRBJ2-1	TRBV5-6	CASSSRTGWVYNEQFF
TRBJ2-7	TRBV27	CASRSFGESYEQYF
TRBJ1-2	TRBV28	CASSFYKGYGYTF
TRBJ2-4	TRBV29-1	CSVGTGEENIQYF
TRBJ2-7	TRBV7-6	CASSSGLAGGYSYEQYF
TRBJ2-1	TRBV24-1	CATSDALRPTNEQFF
TRBJ1-5	TRBV20-1	CSATVGGSNQPQHF
TRBJ1-2	TRBV5-1	CASSLEGRAARWGYTF
TRBJ2-1	TRBV7-3	CASSRDFSSYNEQFF
TRBJ2-3	TRBV15	CATSRDSGTVQISTDTQYF
TRBJ2-7	TRBV29-1	CSVVPSGNSYEQYF
TRBJ2-7	TRBV25-1	CASPLYEQYF
TRBJ1-2	TRBV7-3	CASSLGSQEGYTF
TRBJ2-1	TRBV5-1	CASSFSGRAPNEQFF
TRBJ1-1	TRBV5-6	CASSVEGWGMWGPHEAFF
TRBJ1-6	TRBV7-9	CASSLSRTPDGSPLHF
TRBJ2-3	TRBV14	CASSPSGISTDTQYF
TRBJ1-1	TRBV12-5	CASGLGAEAFF
TRBJ2-1	TRBV7-2	CASSPPTTNEQFF
TRBJ1-2	TRBV7-3	CASSLKGGTGGSGGYTF
TRBJ1-6	TRBV11-2	CASSLSDRGRGSPLHF
TRBJ2-2	TRBV6-2/TRBV6-3	CASPRAPGQRAGGTHRELFF
TRBJ2-1	TRBV7-9	CASRPDGGREQFF
TRBJ2-1	TRBV29-1	CSVYPRDPWFF
TRBJ1-5	TRBV18	CASSPRTGGNQPQHF
TRBJ1-3	TRBV14	CASSQWGFSGNTIYF
TRBJ2-1	TRBV18	CASSPQRVDNEQFF
TRBJ1-4	TRBV2	CASGATNEKLFF
TRBJ2-5	TRBV5-1	CASGPGLRETQYF
TRBJ2-1	TRBV20-1	CSAIGRADEQFF